Listed here are 25 T cell receptor beta chains from one sample, sequenced in a study of T cells after yellow fever vaccination. TCRdb reprocessed the 5' RACE reads with MiXCR, giving one entry per CDR3 protein. The repertoire holds approximately 300,000 distinct CDR3 sequences, with over 8.5% as singletons. This specimen consisted of CD4+ T cells sorted from PBMCs, obtained 45 days after the yellow fever booster vaccination. These receptors all come from a young man who received the YFV17D yellow fever vaccine.

This clonotype was recorded many times. V is TRBV6-2 or TRBV6-3 and J is TRBJ1-1, with D perhaps matching TRBD1 (6 bases). CDR3 length: 14 residues. Germline-derived CDR1 and CDR2 are MNHEY and SVGEGT. Deletions cut 3 bases from V and 12 bases from J, with 20 bases between. The CDR3: CASSYPGGGLTTFF. The CDR3, as DNA: TGTGCCAGCAGTTATCCCGGAGGGGGGCTAACAACTTTCTTT.

This clonotype has a count of ten or more. This chain uses TRBV10-3 with TRBJ1-6; no firm D call. Germline lookup yields CDR1 ENHRY and CDR2 SYGVKD. The CDR3 loop spans 14 amino acids. The ends were cut back, 4 bases at V and 2 bases at J, with 6 bases in the middle. The CDR3 bases are TGTGCCATCAGTGGGGCTACCTATAATTCACCCCTCCACTTT. This sequence encodes CAISGATYNSPLHF.

There are many counts of this clonotype. V gene TRBV6-5 combines with J gene TRBJ2-7; 9 bases line up with TRBD1. Germline CDR1 MNHEY, CDR2 SVGAGI. V lost 6 bases and J lost 7; bases outside the gene matches: 4. The CDR3 has 12 amino acids. In DNA form, the CDR3 reads TGTGCCAGCAGACAGGGGGCAAAAGAGCAGTACTTC. Protein product: CASRQGAKEQYF.

V usage is TRBV5-4 and J usage is TRBJ2-3; TRBD2 aligns across 13 bases. CDR3 length equals 15 residues. Germline CDR1 is SGHNT and CDR2 is YYREEE (reference sequence). The DNA of the CDR3 is TGTGTCGCTACTAGCGGGGGGGATAGCACAGATACGCAGTATTTT. This codes for CVATSGGDSTDTQYF.

This clonotype was detected only a few times. This chain joins TRBV5-6 and TRBJ2-1; the match to TRBD1 covers 8 bases. In germline, CDR1 is SGHDT, CDR2 YYEEEE. Trimming removed 1 base from V and 0 bases from J; junction bases left unmatched: 6. The CDR3 runs 17 residues. This CDR3 reads CASSLLLQGASYNEQFF. The CDR3 DNA sequence: TGTGCCAGCAGCTTGCTGTTGCAGGGGGCCTCCTACAATGAGCAGTTCTTC.

This clonotype was seen more than once but under ten times. The chain joins TRBV6-1 to TRBJ2-1; no definite D call. With 2 bases removed from V and 1 base from J, the gap between germline ends came to 6 bases. Germline values: CDR1 MNHNS, CDR2 SASEGT. The CDR3 loop spans 14 amino acids. Written as DNA, the CDR3 is TGTGCCAGCAGTGAATATATTTCCTACAATGAGCAGTTCTTC. Translated, it gives CASSEYISYNEQFF.

This clonotype has a handful of counts. The rearrangement joins TRBV12-3 or TRBV12-4 to TRBJ1-5; maybe TRBD1 (6 bases). The CDR3 is 15 residues long. V was cut by 6 bases and J by 2 bases, with 14 bases left in between. CDR3 sequence (DNA): TGTGCCAGCAGCGTCCTCTCAGGGGGCAATCAGCCCCAGCATTTT. Its translation: CASSVLSGGNQPQHF.

This clonotype was detected only a few times. The V gene is TRBV19, the J gene TRBJ1-2; D gene ambiguous. This CDR3 region has 12 residues. Trimming shortened V by 2 bases and J by 5 bases, and 6 bases separated the two germline ends. CDR1 is LNHDA, CDR2 SQIVND, per germline (reference sequence). CDR3 amino acids: CASSISGYGYTF. The CDR3 DNA reads TGTGCCAGTAGTATAAGTGGATATGGCTACACCTTC.

The chain recombines TRBV6-2 or TRBV6-3 with TRBJ2-4; 9 bases are a match to TRBD1. From germline, CDR1 is MNHEY and CDR2 SVGEGT. This CDR3 region has 15 residues. With V trimmed by 6 bases and J by 7 bases, 10 bases remained unmatched. This CDR3 reads CASSYDRGIGNIQYF. The CDR3 DNA reads TGTGCCAGCAGCTACGACAGGGGGATTGGGAACATTCAGTACTTC.

The sample holds a few counts of this clonotype. This chain links TRBV7-2 with TRBJ1-2; D is unclear. This CDR3 comprises 13 residues. CDR1 and CDR2 (germline): SGHTA, FQGNSA. V lost 1 base and J lost 8, with 11 bases in between. CDR3 DNA sequence: TGTGCCAGCAGCTTAGGACCTCTTCGGGGCTACACCTTC. Translating gives CASSLGPLRGYTF.

This clonotype was seen a handful of times. The V call is TRBV3-1, the J call TRBJ1-2; D ambiguous. V lost 1 base and J 6 bases, leaving 6 bases between the germline ends. The CDR3 runs 12 residues. From germline, CDR1 is LGHDT and CDR2 YNNKEL (reference sequence). For the CDR3, the DNA is TGTGCCAGCAGCCAAGTCGCCGATGGCTACACCTTC. Translating gives CASSQVADGYTF. Complete variable domain (other parts from reference TRBV3-1 and TRBJ1-2): DTAVSQTPKYLVTQMGNDKSIKCEQNLGHDTMYWYKQDSKKFLKIMFSYNNKELIINETVPNRFSPKSPDKAHLNLHINSLELGDSAVYFCASSQVADGYTFGSGTRLTVV.

This chain joins TRBV7-2 and TRBJ2-5, with D unclear. The CDR3 covers 12 residues. CDR1 and CDR2 from the germline V gene are SGHTA and FQGNSA. The V and J ends lost 5 bases and 5 bases respectively, with 9 bases between them. The CDR3 bases are TGTGCCAGCAGCCCACATCGGGAGACCCAGTACTTC. This codes for CASSPHRETQYF.

In its sample, this clonotype was seen a few times. V and J are TRBV3-1 and TRBJ1-5; 9 bases line up with TRBD1. From germline, CDR1 is LGHDT and CDR2 YNNKEL (reference sequence). The J segment lost 5 bases and the V segment lost 3 bases, leaving 5 bases of the junction unmatched. The CDR3 covers 15 residues. The CDR3 coding sequence is TGTGCCAGCAGCCACGCCTGGACAGGGGATCAGCCCCAGCATTTT. Residues: CASSHAWTGDQPQHF. Variable domain in full (rest from reference TRBV3-1 and TRBJ1-5): DTAVSQTPKYLVTQMGNDKSIKCEQNLGHDTMYWYKQDSKKFLKIMFSYNNKELIINETVPNRFSPKSPDKAHLNLHINSLELGDSAVYFCASSHAWTGDQPQHFGDGTRLSIL.

This clonotype appeared a single time. The genes are TRBV7-2 and TRBJ2-1, with 10 bases identical to TRBD2. The length of the CDR3 is 15 residues. Losses at the gene ends were 2 bases for V and 12 bases for J; bases not matched to a gene: 10. Germline V gene sequence: CDR1 SGHTA, CDR2 FQGNSA. This CDR3 reads CASSLRLAGDPGQFF. In nucleotides, the CDR3 is TGTGCCAGCAGCTTACGGCTAGCGGGGGACCCGGGGCAGTTCTTC.

The chain uses TRBV6-1 and TRBJ2-7; 9 nucleotides agree with TRBD1. The CDR3 sequence is 14 residues long. The V gene end was trimmed by 6 bases and the J gene end by 4 bases; junction bases not matched to a gene: 7. Germline CDR1 is MNHNS and CDR2 is SASEGT. The CDR3 reads CASRSPGQGYEQYF. For the CDR3, the DNA is TGTGCCAGCAGGAGCCCGGGACAGGGTTACGAGCAGTACTTC.

The V and J genes are TRBV29-1 and TRBJ2-2, with D unresolved. CDR1 SQVTM and CDR2 ANQGSEA come from the germline V gene. Trimming left V 4 bases short and J 2 bases short, with 11 bases between. CDR3 length: 14 amino acids. CDR3 protein: CSVVGRINTGELFF. The CDR3 region has the DNA TGCAGCGTTGTGGGCAGAATTAACACCGGGGAGCTGTTTTTT.

There are a few counts of this clonotype. This chain joins TRBV6-2 or TRBV6-3 and TRBJ2-7; no reliable D call. This CDR3 contains 15 residues. The V end lost 6 bases, the J end lost 0 bases, and 15 bases lay between the germline ends. Looked up from germline, CDR1 is MNHEY and CDR2 is SVGEGT. As DNA, the CDR3 is TGTGCCAGCAGCCGCGACCGGCCCCCCTCCTACGAGCAGTACGTC. This sequence encodes CASSRDRPPSYEQYV.

This clonotype was found a few times. The chain combines TRBV27 with TRBJ1-6, with unresolved D. V gave up 3 bases and J gave up 0 bases, with 6 bases separating them. The CDR3 contains 15 residues. Germline CDR1 is MNHEY and CDR2 is SMNVEV (reference sequence). The CDR3 DNA sequence: TGTGCCAGCAGTTTCGAGAGCTCCTATAATTCACCCCTCCACTTT. It specifies CASSFESSYNSPLHF.

The chain joins TRBV12-3 or TRBV12-4 to TRBJ2-3; 8 nucleotides line up with TRBD2. The CDR3 length is 16 residues. J lost 0 bases, V lost 7 bases, and 9 bases had no gene match. The CDR3 DNA follows: TGTGCCAGCACTAAACGAACGGGGGGGAGCACAGATACGCAGTATTTT. This translates into CASTKRTGGSTDTQYF.

The V call is TRBV9, the J call TRBJ2-3; D gene ambiguous. V lost 0 bases, J lost 0 bases, and 8 bases lay in between. Per germline, CDR1 SGDLS and CDR2 YYNGEE. This CDR3 has 15 residues. The CDR3 loop reads CASSVATISTDTQYF. CDR3 in DNA: TGTGCCAGCAGCGTAGCAACAATAAGCACAGATACGCAGTATTTT.

V usage is TRBV14 and J usage is TRBJ1-3; D remains ambiguous. Germline V gives CDR1 SGHDN, CDR2 FVKESK. The V end lost 6 bases, the J end lost 4 bases, and 10 bases lay between the germline ends. This CDR3 spans 13 amino acids. The CDR3 protein is CASRHNPGNTIYF. The DNA of the CDR3 is TGTGCCAGCAGGCACAACCCCGGAAACACCATATATTTT.

Only a few counts were recorded for this clonotype. This sequence joins TRBV6-5 and TRBJ1-2; D gene uncertain. Germline V CDR1 and CDR2: MNHEY, SVGAGI. V gave up 0 bases and J gave up 2 bases, with 10 bases separating them. CDR3 length: 15 amino acids. Here the CDR3 reads CASSYSGIANYGYTF. The CDR3 DNA reads as TGTGCCAGCAGTTACTCGGGGATAGCGAACTATGGCTACACCTTC.

This chain connects TRBV6-6 to TRBJ1-3; D unresolved. V lost 8 bases and J lost 4, with 6 bases in between. This CDR3 spans 11 amino acids. Germline values: CDR1 MNHNY, CDR2 SVGAGI (reference sequence). CDR3 sequence (DNA): TGTGCCAGCCTGATCGGAAACACCATATATTTT. Translating gives CASLIGNTIYF.

The V call is TRBV4-2, the J call TRBJ2-1, with 11 bases that match TRBD2. V shed 1 base, J shed 6 bases, and the junction held 5 bases outside the gene matches. The CDR3 length is 16 residues. Germline CDR1 reads LGHNA; CDR2 reads YNFKEQ. The CDR3 loop is CASSQGRTSGLNEQFF. CDR3 DNA: TGTGCCAGCAGCCAAGGGAGGACTAGCGGGCTCAATGAGCAGTTCTTC.

This rearrangement joins TRBV4-1 to TRBJ1-6, with 7 bases identical to TRBD1. This CDR3 has 18 residues. V trimming: 2 bases; J trimming: 4 bases; junction bases outside the gene matches: 11. Germline V gives CDR1 MGHRA, CDR2 YSYEKL. The CDR3 loop reads CASSQWIPGTEYNSPLHF. CDR3 nucleotide sequence: TGCGCCAGCAGCCAATGGATACCCGGGACAGAGTATAATTCACCCCTCCACTTT.